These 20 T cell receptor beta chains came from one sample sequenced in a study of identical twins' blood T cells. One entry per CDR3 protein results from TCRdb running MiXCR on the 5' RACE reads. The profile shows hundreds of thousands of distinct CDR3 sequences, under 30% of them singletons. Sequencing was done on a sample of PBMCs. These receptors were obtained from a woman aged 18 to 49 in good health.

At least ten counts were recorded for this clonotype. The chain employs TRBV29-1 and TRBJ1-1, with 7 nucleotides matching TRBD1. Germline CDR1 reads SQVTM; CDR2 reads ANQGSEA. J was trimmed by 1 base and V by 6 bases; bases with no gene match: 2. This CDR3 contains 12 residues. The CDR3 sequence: CSVDRSNTEAFF. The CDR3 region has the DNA TGCAGCGTGGACAGGTCGAACACTGAAGCTTTCTTT. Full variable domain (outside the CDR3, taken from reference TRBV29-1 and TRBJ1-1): SAVISQKPSRDICQRGTSLTIQCQVDSQVTMMFWYRQQPGQSLTLIATANQGSEATYESGFVIDKFPISRPNLTFSTLTVSNMSPEDSSIYLCSVDRSNTEAFFGQGTRLTVV.

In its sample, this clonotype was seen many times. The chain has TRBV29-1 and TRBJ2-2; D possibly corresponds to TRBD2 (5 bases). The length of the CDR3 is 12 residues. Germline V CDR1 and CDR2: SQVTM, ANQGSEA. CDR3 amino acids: CTGGDDTGELFF. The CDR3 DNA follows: TGCACCGGAGGAGACGACACCGGGGAGCTGTTTTTT.

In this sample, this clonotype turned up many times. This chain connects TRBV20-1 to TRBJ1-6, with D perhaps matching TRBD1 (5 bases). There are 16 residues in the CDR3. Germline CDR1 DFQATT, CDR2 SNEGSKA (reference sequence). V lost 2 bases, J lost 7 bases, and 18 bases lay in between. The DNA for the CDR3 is TGCAGTGCTAGACACTCAGCCGGGACTCCCAATTCACCCCTCCACTTT. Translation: CSARHSAGTPNSPLHF.

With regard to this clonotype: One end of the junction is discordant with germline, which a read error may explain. CDR3 protein: CSAGGEYYGQYF. DNA for the CDR3: TGCAGTGCTGGCGGTGAATATTACGGGCAGTACTTC. The chain has TRBV20-1 and TRBJ2-7; no clear D gene. CDR3 size: 12 residues. Germline V lookup: CDR1 DFQATT, CDR2 SNEGSKA (reference sequence).

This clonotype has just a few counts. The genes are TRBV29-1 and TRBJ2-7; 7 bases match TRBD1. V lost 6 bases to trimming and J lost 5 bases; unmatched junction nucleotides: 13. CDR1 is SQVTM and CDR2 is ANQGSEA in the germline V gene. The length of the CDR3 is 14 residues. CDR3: CSVQIRGHFNEQYF. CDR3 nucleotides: TGCAGCGTCCAGATTAGGGGGCACTTCAACGAGCAGTACTTC.

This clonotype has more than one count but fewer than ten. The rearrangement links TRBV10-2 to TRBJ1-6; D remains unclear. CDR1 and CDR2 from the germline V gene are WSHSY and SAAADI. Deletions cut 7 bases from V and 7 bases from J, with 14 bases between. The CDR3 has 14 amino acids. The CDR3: CASNPRGVNSPLHF. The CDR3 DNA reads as TGCGCCAGCAACCCCCGGGGAGTGAATTCACCCCTCCACTTT.

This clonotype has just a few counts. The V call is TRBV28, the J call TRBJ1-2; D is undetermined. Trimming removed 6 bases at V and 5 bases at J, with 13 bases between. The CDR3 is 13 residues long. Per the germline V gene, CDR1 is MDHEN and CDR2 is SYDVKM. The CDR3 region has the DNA TGTGCCAGCAGATCAGGTGGGGATTATGGCTACACCTTC. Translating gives CASRSGGDYGYTF.

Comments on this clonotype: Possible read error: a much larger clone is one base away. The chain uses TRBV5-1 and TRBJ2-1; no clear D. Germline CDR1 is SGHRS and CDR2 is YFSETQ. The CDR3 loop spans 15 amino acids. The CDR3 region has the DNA TGCGCCAGCAGCATAGACACAAGCTCCTGCAATGAGCAGTTCTTC. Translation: CASSIDTSSCNEQFF.

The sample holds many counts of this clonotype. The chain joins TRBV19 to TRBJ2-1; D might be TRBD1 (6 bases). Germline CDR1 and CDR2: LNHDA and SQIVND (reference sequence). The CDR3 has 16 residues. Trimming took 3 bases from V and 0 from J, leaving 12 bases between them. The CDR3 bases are TGTGCCAGTAGTATGCTGTCACAGGGCTCCTACAATGAGCAGTTCTTC. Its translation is CASSMLSQGSYNEQFF. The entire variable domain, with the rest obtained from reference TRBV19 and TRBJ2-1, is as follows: DGGITQSPKYLFRKEGQNVTLSCEQNLNHDAMYWYRQDPGQGLRLIYYSQIVNDFQKGDIAEGYSVSREKKESFPLTVTSAQKNPTAFYLCASSMLSQGSYNEQFFGPGTRLTVL.

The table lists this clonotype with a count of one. This chain's CDR3 is CSAFGHEQFF. Here the CDR3 DNA reads TGCAGTGCTTTCGGGCATGAGCAGTTCTTC. The rearrangement joins TRBV20-1 to TRBJ2-1; no clear D gene. The germline CDR1 and CDR2 sequences are DFQATT and SNEGSKA (reference sequence). V shed 5 bases and J shed 8 bases, with 7 bases lying between them. The length of the CDR3 is 10 residues.

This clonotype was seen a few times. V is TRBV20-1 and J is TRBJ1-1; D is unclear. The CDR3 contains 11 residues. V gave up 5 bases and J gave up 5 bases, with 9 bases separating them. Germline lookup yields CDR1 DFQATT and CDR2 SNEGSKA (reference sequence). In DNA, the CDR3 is TGCAGTGCTGTACGGTCGACTGAAGCTTTCTTT. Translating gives CSAVRSTEAFF.

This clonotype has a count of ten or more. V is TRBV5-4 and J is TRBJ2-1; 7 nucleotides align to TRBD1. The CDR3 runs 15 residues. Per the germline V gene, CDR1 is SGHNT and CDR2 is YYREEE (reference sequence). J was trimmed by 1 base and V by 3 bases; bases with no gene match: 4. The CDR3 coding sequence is TGTGCCAGCAGCTCCCGACAGGGATCCTACAATGAGCAGTTCTTC. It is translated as CASSSRQGSYNEQFF. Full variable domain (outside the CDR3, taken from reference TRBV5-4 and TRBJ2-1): ETGVTQSPTHLIKTRGQQVTLRCSSQSGHNTVSWYQQALGQGPQFIFQYYREEENGRGNFPPRFSGLQFPNYSSELNVNALELDDSALYLCASSSRQGSYNEQFFGPGTRLTVL.

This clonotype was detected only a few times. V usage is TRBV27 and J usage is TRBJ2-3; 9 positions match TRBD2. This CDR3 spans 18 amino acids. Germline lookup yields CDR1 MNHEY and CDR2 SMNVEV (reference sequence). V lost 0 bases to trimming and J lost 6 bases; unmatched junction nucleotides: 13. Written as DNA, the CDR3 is TGTGCCAGCAGTTTATCCTCGAGGGAGCGGGAGGTTGAGGATACGCAGTATTTT. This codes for CASSLSSREREVEDTQYF.

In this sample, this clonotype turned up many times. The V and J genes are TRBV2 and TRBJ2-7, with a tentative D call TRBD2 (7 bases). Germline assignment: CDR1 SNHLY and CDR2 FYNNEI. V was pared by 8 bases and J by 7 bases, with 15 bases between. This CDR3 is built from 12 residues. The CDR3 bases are TGTGCCAGCGACGGGGGGCGCTGGGAGCAGTACTTC. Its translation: CASDGGRWEQYF. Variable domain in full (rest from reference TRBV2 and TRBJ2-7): EPEVTQTPSHQVTQMGQEVILRCVPISNHLYFYWYRQILGQKVEFLVSFYNNEISEKSEIFDDQFSVERPDGSNFTLKIRSTKLEDSAMYFCASDGGRWEQYFGPGTRLTVT.

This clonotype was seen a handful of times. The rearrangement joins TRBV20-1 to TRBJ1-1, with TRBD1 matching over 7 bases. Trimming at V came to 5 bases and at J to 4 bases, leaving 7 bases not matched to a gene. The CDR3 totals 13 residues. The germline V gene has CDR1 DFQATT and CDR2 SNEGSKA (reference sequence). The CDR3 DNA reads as TGCAGTGCTGCAGACAGGGTGGCCACTGAAGCTTTCTTT. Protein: CSAADRVATEAFF.

CDR3 DNA: TGCGCCAGCAGCTTGGTTTGGGGTGTTCTTTACGAGCAGTACTTC. This codes for CASSLVWGVLYEQYF. This rearrangement joins TRBV5-1 to TRBJ2-7, with unresolved D. V was trimmed by 0 bases and J by 4 bases, leaving 14 bases between them. Germline V gene data show CDR1 as SGHRS and CDR2 as YFSETQ. The CDR3 totals 15 residues.

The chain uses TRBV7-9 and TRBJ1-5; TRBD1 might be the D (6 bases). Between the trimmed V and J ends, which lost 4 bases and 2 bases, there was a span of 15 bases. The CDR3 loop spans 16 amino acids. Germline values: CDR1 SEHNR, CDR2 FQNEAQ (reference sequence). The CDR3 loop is CASSSVQTGGNQPQHF. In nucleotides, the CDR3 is TGTGCCAGCAGCTCAGTACAGACAGGTGGCAATCAGCCCCAGCATTTT.

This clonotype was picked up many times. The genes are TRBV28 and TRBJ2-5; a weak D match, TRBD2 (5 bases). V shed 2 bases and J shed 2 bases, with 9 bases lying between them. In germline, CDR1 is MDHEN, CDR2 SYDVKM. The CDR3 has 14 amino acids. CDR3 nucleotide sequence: TGTGCCAGCAGTTTAAGGGAGCCACAAGAGACCCAGTACTTC. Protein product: CASSLREPQETQYF.

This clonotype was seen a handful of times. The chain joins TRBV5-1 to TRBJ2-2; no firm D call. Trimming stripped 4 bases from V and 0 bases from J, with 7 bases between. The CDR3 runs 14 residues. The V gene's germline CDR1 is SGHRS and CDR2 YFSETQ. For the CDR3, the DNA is TGCGCCAGCAGCCCTCTGGCGAACACCGGGGAGCTGTTTTTT. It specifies CASSPLANTGELFF.

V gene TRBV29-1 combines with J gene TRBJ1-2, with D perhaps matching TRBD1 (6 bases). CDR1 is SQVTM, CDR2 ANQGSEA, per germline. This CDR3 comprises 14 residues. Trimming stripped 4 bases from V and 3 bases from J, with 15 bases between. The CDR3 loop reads CSVAGGAGDYGYTF. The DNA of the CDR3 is TGCAGCGTTGCTGGGGGCGCCGGGGACTATGGCTACACCTTC.